This T cell receptor beta chain appears in the sequencing data of a study of T cell repertoires in cytomegalovirus infection. Whole-study context: The authors used CMV epitopes that were HLA-C-restricted (recently identified) and HLA-B-restricted (well studied). TCR beta signatures that were public indicated CMV infection and matching HLA type.

The study, taken as a whole, reports: Carriers of CMV and the relevant HLA type were discriminated by public TCR beta frequency.

In TCRdb, the reads were re-called with MiXCR into one record per CDR3 protein. The table has a few hundred thousand distinct CDR3 sequences, about 27% seen once; the top ten hold around 20%. Notes on this clonotype: Its target is unknown.

This TCR was sampled from a human donor in good health (CMV status not recorded). Some clones in this sample may be carry-over from other donors' samples. The specimen was cultured PBMCs, collected from culture after CMV antigen stimulation.

The CDR3 nucleotides read TGTGCCAGCAGCTTATGGGTTGACAGGACTGAAGCTTTCTTT. It is translated as CASSLWVDRTEAFF. This sequence joins TRBV7-3 and TRBJ1-1; possibly TRBD1 for D (6 bases). This CDR3 comprises 14 residues. CDR1 is SGHTA and CDR2 is FQGTGA in the germline V gene. V gave up 2 bases and J gave up 5 bases, with 12 bases separating them.